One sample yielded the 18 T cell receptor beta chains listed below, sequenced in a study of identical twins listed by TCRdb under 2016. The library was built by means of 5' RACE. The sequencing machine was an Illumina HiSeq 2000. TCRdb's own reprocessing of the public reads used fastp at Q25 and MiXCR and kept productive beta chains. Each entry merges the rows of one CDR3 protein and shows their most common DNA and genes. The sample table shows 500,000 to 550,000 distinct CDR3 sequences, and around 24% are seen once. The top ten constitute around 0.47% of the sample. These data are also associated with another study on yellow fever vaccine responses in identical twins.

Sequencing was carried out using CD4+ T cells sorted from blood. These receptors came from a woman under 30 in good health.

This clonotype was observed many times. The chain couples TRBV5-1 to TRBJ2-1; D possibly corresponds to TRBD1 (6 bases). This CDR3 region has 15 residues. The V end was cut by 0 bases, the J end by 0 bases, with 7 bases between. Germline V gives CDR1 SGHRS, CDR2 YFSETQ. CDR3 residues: CASSLVGGSYNEQFF. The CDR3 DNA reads TGCGCCAGCAGCTTGGTAGGGGGCTCCTACAATGAGCAGTTCTTC.

CDR3 DNA sequence: TGCGCCAGCAGCTTGGTGGCCTCCCCCTACAATGAGCAGTTCTTC. The encoded protein is CASSLVASPYNEQFF. This chain uses TRBV5-1 with TRBJ2-1, with D hard to call. CDR3 length: 15 amino acids. V lost 0 bases and J 2 bases, leaving 9 bases between the germline ends. Per germline, CDR1 SGHRS and CDR2 YFSETQ.

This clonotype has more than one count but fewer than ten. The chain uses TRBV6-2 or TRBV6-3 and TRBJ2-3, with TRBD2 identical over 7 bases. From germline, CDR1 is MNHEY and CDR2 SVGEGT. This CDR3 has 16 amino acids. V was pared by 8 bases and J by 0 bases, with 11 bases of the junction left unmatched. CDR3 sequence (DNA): TGTGCCAGCCGACTCTCAGCGGGGCTTAGCACAGATACGCAGTATTTT. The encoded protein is CASRLSAGLSTDTQYF.

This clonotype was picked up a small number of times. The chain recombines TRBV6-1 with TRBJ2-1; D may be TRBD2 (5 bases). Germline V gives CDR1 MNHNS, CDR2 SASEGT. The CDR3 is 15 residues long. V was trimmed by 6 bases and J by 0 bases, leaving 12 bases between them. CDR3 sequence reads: CASRERSGSYNEQFF. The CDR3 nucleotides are TGTGCCAGCAGGGAGCGGAGCGGCTCCTACAATGAGCAGTTCTTC.

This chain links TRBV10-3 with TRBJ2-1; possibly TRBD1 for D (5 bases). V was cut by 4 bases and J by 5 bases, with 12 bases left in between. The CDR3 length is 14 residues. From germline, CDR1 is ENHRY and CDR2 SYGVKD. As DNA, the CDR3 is TGTGCCATCAGTGGGCAGGGTAGTGACAATGAGCAGTTCTTC. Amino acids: CAISGQGSDNEQFF.

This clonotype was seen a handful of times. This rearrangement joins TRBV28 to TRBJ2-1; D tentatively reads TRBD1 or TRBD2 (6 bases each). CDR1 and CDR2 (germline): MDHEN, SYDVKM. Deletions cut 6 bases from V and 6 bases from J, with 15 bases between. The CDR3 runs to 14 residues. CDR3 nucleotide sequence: TGTGCCAGCAGGAGGGGAGGAGGGGGCAATGAGCAGTTCTTC. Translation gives CASRRGGGGNEQFF.

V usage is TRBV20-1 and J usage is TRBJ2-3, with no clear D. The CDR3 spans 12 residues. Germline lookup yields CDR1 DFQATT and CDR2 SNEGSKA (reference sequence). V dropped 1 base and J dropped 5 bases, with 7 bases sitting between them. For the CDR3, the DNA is TGCAGTGCTAGAGGGATTGGAGATACGCAGTATTTT. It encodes CSARGIGDTQYF.

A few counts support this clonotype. The DNA for the CDR3 is TGTGCCACTAAACCCGGACAGGGGAGAGAGACCCAGTACTTC. This gives the protein CATKPGQGRETQYF. The V call is TRBV15, the J call TRBJ2-5; 9 positions agree with TRBD1. Trimming cost V 9 bases and J 4 bases; bases outside gene matches: 9. The length of the CDR3 is 14 residues. From germline, CDR1 is LNHNV and CDR2 YYDKDF (reference sequence).

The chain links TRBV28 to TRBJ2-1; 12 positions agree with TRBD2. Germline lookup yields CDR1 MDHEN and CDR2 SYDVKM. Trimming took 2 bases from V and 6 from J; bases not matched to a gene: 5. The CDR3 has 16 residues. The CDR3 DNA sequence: TGTGCCAGCAGTTTAGTGTTACTAGCGGGAGGCAATGAGCAGTTCTTC. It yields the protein CASSLVLLAGGNEQFF. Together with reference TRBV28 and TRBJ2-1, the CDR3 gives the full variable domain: DVKVTQSSRYLVKRTGEKVFLECVQDMDHENMFWYRQDPGLGLRLIYFSYDVKMKEKGDIPEGYSVSREKKERFSLILESASTNQTSMYLCASSLVLLAGGNEQFFGPGTRLTVL.

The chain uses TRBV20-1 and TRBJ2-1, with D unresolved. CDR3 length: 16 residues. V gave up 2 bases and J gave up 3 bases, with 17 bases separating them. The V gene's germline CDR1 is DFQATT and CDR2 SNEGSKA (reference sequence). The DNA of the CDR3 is TGCAGTGCTAGACAATACTTAGGAAGTGGCTACAATGAGCAGTTCTTC. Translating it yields CSARQYLGSGYNEQFF.

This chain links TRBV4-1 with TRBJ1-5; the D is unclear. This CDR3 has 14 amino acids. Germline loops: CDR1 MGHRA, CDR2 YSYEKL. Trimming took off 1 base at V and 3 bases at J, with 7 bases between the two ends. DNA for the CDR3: TGCGCCAGCAGCCAAGTTATGTTCAATCAGCCCCAGCATTTT. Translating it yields CASSQVMFNQPQHF.

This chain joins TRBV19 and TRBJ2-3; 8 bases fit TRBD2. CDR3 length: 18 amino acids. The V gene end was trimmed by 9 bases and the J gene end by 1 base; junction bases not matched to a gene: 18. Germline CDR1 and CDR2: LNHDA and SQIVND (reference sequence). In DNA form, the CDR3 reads TGTGCCAGCCGAGAAGCGGGAGAGGTGTTTTTGCGCACAGATACGCAGTATTTT. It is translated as CASREAGEVFLRTDTQYF.

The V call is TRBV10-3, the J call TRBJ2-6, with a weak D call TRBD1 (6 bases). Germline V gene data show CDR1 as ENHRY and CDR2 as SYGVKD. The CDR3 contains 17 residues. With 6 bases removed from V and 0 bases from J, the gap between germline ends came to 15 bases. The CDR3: CAISPMTGDSGANVLTF. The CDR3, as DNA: TGTGCCATCAGCCCTATGACAGGAGACTCTGGGGCCAACGTCCTGACTTTC.

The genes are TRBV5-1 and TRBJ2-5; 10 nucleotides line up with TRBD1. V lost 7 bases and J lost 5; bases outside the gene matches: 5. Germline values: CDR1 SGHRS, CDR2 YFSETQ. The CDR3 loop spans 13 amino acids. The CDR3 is CASQTGGRETQYF. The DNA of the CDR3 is TGCGCCAGCCAGACAGGGGGCCGGGAGACCCAGTACTTC.

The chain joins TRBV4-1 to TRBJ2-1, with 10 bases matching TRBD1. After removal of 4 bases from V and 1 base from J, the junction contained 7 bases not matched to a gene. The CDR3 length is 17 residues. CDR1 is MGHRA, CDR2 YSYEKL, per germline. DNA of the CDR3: TGCGCCAGCAGCCCAAGACAGGGGGCCAGTTCCTACAATGAGCAGTTCTTC. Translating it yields CASSPRQGASSYNEQFF.

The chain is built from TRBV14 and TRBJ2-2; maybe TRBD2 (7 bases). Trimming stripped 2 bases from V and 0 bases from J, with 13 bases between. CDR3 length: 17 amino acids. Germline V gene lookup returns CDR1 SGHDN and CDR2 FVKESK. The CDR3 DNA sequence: TGTGCCAGCAGCCAACCGGGGGGCAGGACGAACACCGGGGAGCTGTTTTTT. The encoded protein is CASSQPGGRTNTGELFF.

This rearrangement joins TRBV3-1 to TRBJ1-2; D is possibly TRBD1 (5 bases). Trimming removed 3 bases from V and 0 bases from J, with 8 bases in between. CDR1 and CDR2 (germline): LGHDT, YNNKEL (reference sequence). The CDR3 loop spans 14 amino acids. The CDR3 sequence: CASSQDTANYGYTF. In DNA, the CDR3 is TGTGCCAGCAGCCAGGACACAGCTAACTATGGCTACACCTTC.

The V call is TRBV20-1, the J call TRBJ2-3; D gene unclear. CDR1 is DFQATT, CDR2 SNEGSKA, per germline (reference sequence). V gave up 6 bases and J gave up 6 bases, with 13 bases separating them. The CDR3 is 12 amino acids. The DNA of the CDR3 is TGCAGTGCGCAGCTGGTCGGGGATACGCAGTATTTT. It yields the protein CSAQLVGDTQYF.